Listed here are 28 T cell receptor beta chains from one sample, sequenced in a study of blood T cell repertoires in COVID-19. Libraries were prepared by immunoSEQ multiplex PCR; TCRdb keeps only in-frame clonotypes and omits some of them. This table has 110,000 or so clones, about 86% appearing once. The sample was peripheral blood. Every receptor here comes from a woman aged 45 to 65 with acute or convalescent COVID-19.

This clone appeared once. The same CDR3 can be traced to other DNA sequences in this sample. The chain recombines TRBV19 with TRBJ1-2, with 7 bases matching TRBD1. V shed 5 bases, J shed 4 bases, and the junction held 1 base outside the gene matches. Germline CDR1 reads LNHDA; CDR2 reads SQIVND (reference sequence). The CDR3 has 12 amino acids. In DNA form, the CDR3 reads TGTGCCAGTAGTGACAGGGTCTATGGCTACACCTTC. Protein product: CASSDRVYGYTF.

This sequence joins TRBV5-6 and TRBJ1-4; possible D gene TRBD1, 5 bases. The germline V gene has CDR1 SGHDT and CDR2 YYEEEE. Trimming removed 1 base at V and 5 bases at J, with 15 bases between. The CDR3 runs 16 residues. The CDR3 spells CASSLLTGRGNEKLFF. DNA of the CDR3: TGTGCCAGCAGCTTGTTAACGGGGAGGGGAAATGAAAAACTGTTTTTT.

The chain is built from TRBV7-2 and TRBJ2-7, with a possible D match to TRBD1 (5 bases). CDR1 is SGHTA, CDR2 FQGNSA, per germline. This CDR3 spans 15 amino acids. V lost 1 base, J lost 6 bases, and 16 bases lay in between. In DNA form, the CDR3 reads TGTGCCAGCAGCTTAGTTTTGGGGCCGCCCGGCGAGCAGTACTTC. As protein: CASSLVLGPPGEQYF.

The chain links TRBV5-1 to TRBJ1-2; 7 nucleotides agree with TRBD1. V dropped 1 base and J dropped 7; count of bases not matched to a gene: 7. CDR1 is SGHRS and CDR2 is YFSETQ in the germline V gene. This CDR3 is built from 14 residues. The CDR3 here is CASSLSRGLSGYTF. The CDR3 nucleotides read TGCGCCAGCAGCTTGAGCAGGGGGTTAAGTGGCTACACCTTC.

The gene calls are TRBV7-8 and TRBJ2-3; the D gene is possibly TRBD1 (6 bases). The V gene lost 0 bases and the J gene lost 0 bases, with 13 bases spanning the gap. In germline, CDR1 is SGHVS, CDR2 FQNEAQ. The CDR3 consists of 17 residues. The CDR3 DNA reads as TGTGCCAGCAGCTTAGCCACAGGGCTTTTTAGCACAGATACGCAGTATTTT. Encoded protein: CASSLATGLFSTDTQYF.

The genes are TRBV7-3 and TRBJ1-1; weak D call: TRBD1 (6 bases). The CDR3 length is 13 residues. The germline gives CDR1 SGHTA, CDR2 FQGTGA. Trimming stripped 4 bases from V and 1 base from J, with 7 bases between. As DNA, the CDR3 is TGTGCCAGCAGCTCACAGGGGAACACTGAAGCTTTCTTT. Translation: CASSSQGNTEAFF. The whole variable domain, remainder taken from reference TRBV7-3 and TRBJ1-1, is GAGVSQTPSNKVTEKGKYVELRCDPISGHTALYWYRQSLGQGPEFLIYFQGTGAADDSGLPNDRFFAVRPEGSVSTLKIQRTERGDSAVYLCASSSQGNTEAFFGQGTRLTVV.

The sample holds one count of this clone. The chain joins TRBV7-2 to TRBJ2-1, with D possibly matching TRBD2 (5 bases). Trimming left V 5 bases short and J 9 bases short, with 17 bases between. The CDR3 has 14 residues. Germline V gene data show CDR1 as SGHTA and CDR2 as FQGNSA. The CDR3 DNA sequence: TGTGCCAGCAGCCCCCCGGCTAGCCGGATTGAGCAGTTCTTC. This encodes CASSPPASRIEQFF.

V and J are TRBV7-2 and TRBJ2-7; D is undetermined. This CDR3 has 14 amino acids. Trimming removed 1 base from V and 3 bases from J, with 10 bases in between. The germline V gene has CDR1 SGHTA and CDR2 FQGNSA. The CDR3 region is CASSLGATNYEQYF. CDR3 DNA: TGTGCCAGCAGCTTAGGGGCTACCAACTACGAGCAGTACTTC.

The chain employs TRBV5-4 and TRBJ2-1, with TRBD2 matching 10 bases. Per germline, CDR1 SGHNT and CDR2 YYREEE (reference sequence). With 0 bases clipped from V and 8 bases from J, the junction kept 5 bases outside the gene matches. The CDR3 covers 15 residues. The DNA of the CDR3 is TGTGCCAGCAGCTTGGAAGCGGGGGGGCCCTATGAGCAGTTCTTC. Residues: CASSLEAGGPYEQFF.

The V gene is TRBV7-9, the J gene TRBJ2-3, with 9 positions matching TRBD2. V lost 6 bases, J lost 3 bases, and 7 bases stayed unmatched. The CDR3 length is 15 residues. The germline V gene has CDR1 SEHNR and CDR2 FQNEAQ (reference sequence). In nucleotides, the CDR3 is TGTGCCAGCAGTCCGCGACTAGCGGAGACAGATACGCAGTATTTT. This encodes CASSPRLAETDTQYF.

This clone was seen a handful of times. The chain links TRBV21-1 to TRBJ2-7; the table's D call of TRBD1 was not tested on the DNA. TRBV21-1 is classified as a pseudogene. There are 21 residues in the CDR3. This CDR3 is CASWPDRDSSLSNYPDYEQYF. Here the CDR3 DNA reads TGTGCCAGCTGGCCAGACAGGGACAGTTCCCTTAGTAATTATCCCGACTACGAGCAGTACTTC.

This chain joins TRBV19 and TRBJ1-5; weak D call: TRBD1 (5 bases). Germline V gene lookup returns CDR1 LNHDA and CDR2 SQIVND (reference sequence). The CDR3 runs to 14 residues. Trimming removed 3 bases from V and 6 bases from J, with 12 bases in between. The CDR3 region has the DNA TGTGCCAGTAGTATGCGGCAGGGAATTCAGCCCCAGCATTTT. Translating it yields CASSMRQGIQPQHF. Variable domain in full (rest from reference TRBV19 and TRBJ1-5): DGGITQSPKYLFRKEGQNVTLSCEQNLNHDAMYWYRQDPGQGLRLIYYSQIVNDFQKGDIAEGYSVSREKKESFPLTVTSAQKNPTAFYLCASSMRQGIQPQHFGDGTRLSIL.

The chain carries TRBV12-3 or TRBV12-4 and TRBJ1-2; D not resolved. Trimming cost V 8 bases and J 0 bases, with 7 bases left between them. The CDR3 covers 12 residues. The CDR3 here is CASARANYGYTF. The CDR3 bases are TGTGCCAGCGCTCGCGCTAACTATGGCTACACCTTC.

The chain joins TRBV9 to TRBJ1-1, with D maybe TRBD1 (6 bases). The CDR3 sequence is 15 residues long. Trimming shortened V by 0 bases and J by 0 bases, and 9 bases separated the two germline ends. Germline loops: CDR1 SGDLS, CDR2 YYNGEE. The CDR3: CASSVEAGVNTEAFF. CDR3 DNA: TGTGCCAGCAGCGTAGAGGCAGGGGTGAACACTGAAGCTTTCTTT.

The CDR3, as DNA: TGTGCCAACCGCCGTCGGGGACTAGCCGCAGATACGCAGTATTTT. As protein: CANRRRGLAADTQYF. The rearrangement links TRBV5-8 to TRBJ2-3; TRBD2 matches at 9 bases. J lost 4 bases, V lost 9 bases, and 12 bases had no gene match. The V gene's germline CDR1 is SGHTS and CDR2 YDEGEE. This CDR3 is built from 15 residues.

The V call is TRBV5-4, the J call TRBJ2-5; TRBD1 matches 10 bases. V shed 4 bases and J 3 bases; nucleotides not matched to a gene: 9. The CDR3 extends over 16 amino acids. CDR1 SGHNT and CDR2 YYREEE come from the germline V gene (reference sequence). DNA for the CDR3: TGTGCCAGCAGCCCCCTAGGGGGACAGGGGAAAGAGACCCAGTACTTC. Translated, it gives CASSPLGGQGKETQYF. Based on the CDR3 plus reference TRBV5-4 and TRBJ2-5, the full variable domain is ETGVTQSPTHLIKTRGQQVTLRCSSQSGHNTVSWYQQALGQGPQFIFQYYREEENGRGNFPPRFSGLQFPNYSSELNVNALELDDSALYLCASSPLGGQGKETQYFGPGTRLLVL.

V is TRBV7-6 and J is TRBJ2-5, with TRBD2 matching over 10 bases. The V and J ends lost 1 base and 2 bases, in that order; junction bases with no gene match: 7. The CDR3 is made up of 17 amino acids. CDR1 and CDR2 (germline): SGHVS, FNYEAQ. For the CDR3, the DNA is TGTGCCAGCAGCTTAGGGGCTAGCGGGAGCTTACAAGAGACCCAGTACTTC. Translation gives CASSLGASGSLQETQYF.

This clone was observed once. Other DNA sequences of this sample code for an identical CDR3. The chain links TRBV5-1 to TRBJ1-4; D is unresolved. The CDR3 has 15 amino acids. Germline CDR1 and CDR2: SGHRS and YFSETQ. V lost 0 bases and J lost 8, with 14 bases in between. CDR3: CASSLAGGVGEKLFF. The CDR3 nucleotides are TGCGCCAGCAGCTTGGCCGGCGGGGTGGGAGAAAAACTGTTTTTT. Filled out from reference TRBV5-1 and TRBJ1-4, the complete variable domain reads KAGVTQTPRYLIKTRGQQVTLSCSPISGHRSVSWYQQTPGQGLQFLFEYFSETQRNKGNFPGRFSGRQFSNSRSEMNVSTLELGDSALYLCASSLAGGVGEKLFFGSGTQLSVL.

The chain combines TRBV24-1 with TRBJ1-2; 9 bases line up with TRBD1. In germline, CDR1 is KGHDR, CDR2 SFDVKD. The CDR3 contains 14 residues. Trimming cost V 4 bases and J 14 bases; bases outside gene matches: 13. The CDR3 here is CATSDAGTGPIGTF. CDR3 DNA sequence: TGTGCCACCAGTGACGCCGGGACAGGGCCGATTGGTACCTTC.

The chain employs TRBV18 and TRBJ2-3; 7 bases map to TRBD1. Germline lookup yields CDR1 KGHSH and CDR2 LQKENI. This CDR3 comprises 15 residues. Trimming took 5 bases from V and 2 from J; bases not matched to a gene: 7. CDR3: CASSERQGATDTQYF. CDR3 nucleotide sequence: TGTGCCAGCTCAGAACGACAGGGAGCCACAGATACGCAGTATTTT.

The gene calls are TRBV19 and TRBJ2-1; 15 positions agree with TRBD2. The CDR3 length is 15 residues. Germline trimming cut 3 bases from V and 13 bases from J; bases unmatched to any gene: 7. CDR1 and CDR2 (germline): LNHDA, SQIVND (reference sequence). Here the CDR3 reads CASSMGGLAGGRQFF. The CDR3 DNA follows: TGTGCCAGTAGTATGGGGGGACTAGCGGGAGGACGTCAGTTCTTC.

J is TRBJ1-6 and V is TRBV5-1; TRBD1 aligns across 11 bases. The length of the CDR3 is 16 residues. J was trimmed by 9 bases and V by 0 bases; bases with no gene match: 5. Per germline, CDR1 SGHRS and CDR2 YFSETQ. The CDR3 spells CASSLAPGTGGSPLHF. CDR3 coding DNA: TGCGCCAGCAGCTTGGCCCCCGGGACAGGGGGTTCACCCCTCCACTTT.

This rearrangement joins TRBV24-1 to TRBJ1-2, with D tentatively TRBD1 (6 bases). This CDR3 has 14 residues. V was pared by 4 bases and J by 8 bases, with 16 bases between. Germline V gene data show CDR1 as KGHDR and CDR2 as SFDVKD. CDR3 in DNA: TGTGCCACCAGTGACGGACCAGGGGCGGGCGGCTACACCTTC. It encodes CATSDGPGAGGYTF.

The gene calls are TRBV2 and TRBJ1-1, with a possible D match to TRBD1 (5 bases). From germline, CDR1 is SNHLY and CDR2 FYNNEI. The V and J ends lost 7 bases and 5 bases respectively, with 17 bases between them. This CDR3 region has 14 residues. The CDR3 loop is CASKAGLSGTEAFF. The CDR3 coding sequence is TGTGCCAGCAAAGCAGGGTTAAGTGGGACTGAAGCTTTCTTT.

This chain uses TRBV7-3 with TRBJ1-1; 7 bases fit TRBD1. There are 15 residues in the CDR3. Germline CDR1 reads SGHTA; CDR2 reads FQGTGA. V was clipped by 5 bases and J by 1 base; unmatched bases: 7. In nucleotides, the CDR3 is TGTGCCAGCAGCGCCACGGGACAGCAGAACACTGAAGCTTTCTTT. Translated, it gives CASSATGQQNTEAFF.

This clone is a singleton in its sample. This sequence joins TRBV5-1 and TRBJ2-1; a weak D match, TRBD2 (6 bases). CDR3 length equals 14 residues. Germline CDR1 SGHRS, CDR2 YFSETQ. Trimming stripped 4 bases from V and 5 bases from J, with 13 bases between. This chain's CDR3 is CASSLEPGDNEQFF. The CDR3 DNA sequence: TGCGCCAGCAGCCTGGAGCCGGGGGACAATGAGCAGTTCTTC.

The rearrangement links TRBV14 to TRBJ1-4; D not certain. Germline assignment: CDR1 SGHDN and CDR2 FVKESK. Deletions cut 4 bases from V and 6 bases from J, with 6 bases between. This CDR3 spans 12 amino acids. The CDR3 protein is CASSPNYEKLFF. The DNA of the CDR3 is TGTGCCAGCAGCCCGAACTATGAAAAACTGTTTTTT.

V usage is TRBV18 and J usage is TRBJ1-2; maybe TRBD1 (6 bases). The CDR3 length is 12 residues. V was cut by 3 bases and J by 4 bases, with 6 bases left in between. Per germline, CDR1 KGHSH and CDR2 LQKENI. CDR3 DNA sequence: TGTGCCAGCTCACCGGACAGCTATGGCTACACCTTC. It encodes CASSPDSYGYTF. Combining the CDR3 with reference TRBV18 and TRBJ1-2 gives the whole variable domain NAGVMQNPRHLVRRRGQEARLRCSPMKGHSHVYWYRQLPEEGLKFMVYLQKENIIDESGMPKERFSAEFPKEGPSILRIQQVVRGDSAAYFCASSPDSYGYTFGSGTRLTVV.